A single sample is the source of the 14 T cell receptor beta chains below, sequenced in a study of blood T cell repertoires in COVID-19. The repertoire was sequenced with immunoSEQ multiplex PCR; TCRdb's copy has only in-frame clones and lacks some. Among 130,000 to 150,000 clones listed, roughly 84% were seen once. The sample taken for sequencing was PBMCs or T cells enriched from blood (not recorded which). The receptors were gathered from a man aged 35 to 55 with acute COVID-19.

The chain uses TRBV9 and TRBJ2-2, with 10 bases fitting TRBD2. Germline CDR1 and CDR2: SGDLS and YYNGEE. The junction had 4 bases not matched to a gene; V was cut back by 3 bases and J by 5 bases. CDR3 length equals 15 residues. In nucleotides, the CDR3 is TGTGCCAGCAGCGCACTAGCGGGGTTAACCGGGGAGCTGTTTTTT. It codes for CASSALAGLTGELFF.

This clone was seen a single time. CDR3 in DNA: TGTGCCAAACTAGAGGGGAGGGCCCCAGATACGCAGTATTTT. This sequence encodes CAKLEGRAPDTQYF. J is TRBJ2-3 and V is TRBV5-4, with TRBD2 matching over 7 bases. The CDR3 length is 14 residues. Germline CDR1 is SGHNT and CDR2 is YYREEE (reference sequence). J lost 4 bases, V lost 9 bases, and 11 bases had no gene match.

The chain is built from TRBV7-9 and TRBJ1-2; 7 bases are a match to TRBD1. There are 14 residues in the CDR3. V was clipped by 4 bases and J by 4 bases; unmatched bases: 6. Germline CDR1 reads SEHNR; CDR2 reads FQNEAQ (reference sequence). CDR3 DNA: TGTGCCAGCAGCTCGAAGACAGGGTTCTATGGCTACACCTTC. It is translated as CASSSKTGFYGYTF.

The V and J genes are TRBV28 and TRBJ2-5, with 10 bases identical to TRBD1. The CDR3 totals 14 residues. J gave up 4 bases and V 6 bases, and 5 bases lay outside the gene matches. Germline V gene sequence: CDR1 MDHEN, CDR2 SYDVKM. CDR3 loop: CASSDRGLSETQYF. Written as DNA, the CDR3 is TGTGCCAGCAGCGACAGGGGGCTTTCAGAGACCCAGTACTTC.

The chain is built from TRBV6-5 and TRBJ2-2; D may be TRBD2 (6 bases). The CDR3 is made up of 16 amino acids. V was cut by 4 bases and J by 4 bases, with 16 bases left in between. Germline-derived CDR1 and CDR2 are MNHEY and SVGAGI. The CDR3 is CASSLRTGRGTGELFF. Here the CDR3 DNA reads TGTGCCAGCAGTTTGAGGACGGGGCGGGGCACCGGGGAGCTGTTTTTT.

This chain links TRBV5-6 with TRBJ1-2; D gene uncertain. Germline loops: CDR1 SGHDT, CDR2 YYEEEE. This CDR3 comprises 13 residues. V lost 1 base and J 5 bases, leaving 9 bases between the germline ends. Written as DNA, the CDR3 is TGTGCCAGCAGCTTGACAGAGATTTATGGCTACACCTTC. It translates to CASSLTEIYGYTF.

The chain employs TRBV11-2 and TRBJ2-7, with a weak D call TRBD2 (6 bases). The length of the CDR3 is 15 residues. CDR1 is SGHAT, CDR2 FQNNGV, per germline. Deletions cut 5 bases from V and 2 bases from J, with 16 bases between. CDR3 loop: CASSTGLGGPYEQYF. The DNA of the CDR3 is TGTGCCAGCAGCACCGGACTGGGAGGCCCCTACGAGCAGTACTTC.

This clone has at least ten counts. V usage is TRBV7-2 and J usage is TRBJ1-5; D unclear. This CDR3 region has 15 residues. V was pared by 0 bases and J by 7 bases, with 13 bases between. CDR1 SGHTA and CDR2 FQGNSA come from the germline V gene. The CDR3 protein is CASSLAAGIGQPQHF. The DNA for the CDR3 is TGTGCCAGCAGCTTAGCAGCAGGAATTGGACAGCCCCAGCATTTT. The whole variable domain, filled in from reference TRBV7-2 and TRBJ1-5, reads GAGVSQSPSNKVTEKGKDVELRCDPISGHTALYWYRQSLGQGLEFLIYFQGNSAPDKSGLPSDRFSAERTGGSVSTLTIQRTQQEDSAVYLCASSLAAGIGQPQHFGDGTRLSIL.

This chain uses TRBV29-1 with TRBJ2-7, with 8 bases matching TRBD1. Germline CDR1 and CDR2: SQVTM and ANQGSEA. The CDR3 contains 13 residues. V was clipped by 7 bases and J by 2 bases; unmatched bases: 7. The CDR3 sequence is CSAGDRRTYEQYF. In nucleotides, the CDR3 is TGCAGCGCCGGGGACAGGCGAACCTACGAGCAGTACTTC.

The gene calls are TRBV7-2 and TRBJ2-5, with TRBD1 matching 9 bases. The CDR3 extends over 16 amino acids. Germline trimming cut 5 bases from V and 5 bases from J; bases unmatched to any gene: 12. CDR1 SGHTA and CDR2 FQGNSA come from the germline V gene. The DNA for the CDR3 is TGTGCCAGCAGCCCAGGGACAGGGCTTTTCCAGGAGACCCAGTACTTC. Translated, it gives CASSPGTGLFQETQYF.

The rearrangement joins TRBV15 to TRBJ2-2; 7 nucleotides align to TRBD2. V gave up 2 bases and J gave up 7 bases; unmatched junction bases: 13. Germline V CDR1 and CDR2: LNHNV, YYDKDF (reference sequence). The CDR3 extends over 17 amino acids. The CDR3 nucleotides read TGTGCCACCAGCAGACAGAACTTAGCGGGCCAGGGCGGGGAGCTGTTTTTT. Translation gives CATSRQNLAGQGGELFF.

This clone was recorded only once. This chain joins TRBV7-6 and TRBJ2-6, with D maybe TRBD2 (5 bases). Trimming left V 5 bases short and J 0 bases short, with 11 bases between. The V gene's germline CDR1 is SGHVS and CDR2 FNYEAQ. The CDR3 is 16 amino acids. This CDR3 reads CASSLRRDSGANVLTF. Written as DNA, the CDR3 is TGTGCCAGCAGCCTAAGACGGGACTCTGGGGCCAACGTCCTGACTTTC.

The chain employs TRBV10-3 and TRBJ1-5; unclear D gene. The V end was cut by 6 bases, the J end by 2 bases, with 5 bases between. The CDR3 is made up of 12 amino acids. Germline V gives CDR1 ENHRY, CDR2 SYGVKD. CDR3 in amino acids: CAISPGNQPQHF. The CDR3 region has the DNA TGTGCCATCAGCCCAGGCAATCAGCCCCAGCATTTT.

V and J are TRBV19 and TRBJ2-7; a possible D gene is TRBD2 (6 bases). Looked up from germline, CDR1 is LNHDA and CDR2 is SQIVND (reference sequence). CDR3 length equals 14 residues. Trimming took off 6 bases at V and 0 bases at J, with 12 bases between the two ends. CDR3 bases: TGTGCCAGTAGCGCTAGCGCCAACTCCTACGAGCAGTACTTC. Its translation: CASSASANSYEQYF.